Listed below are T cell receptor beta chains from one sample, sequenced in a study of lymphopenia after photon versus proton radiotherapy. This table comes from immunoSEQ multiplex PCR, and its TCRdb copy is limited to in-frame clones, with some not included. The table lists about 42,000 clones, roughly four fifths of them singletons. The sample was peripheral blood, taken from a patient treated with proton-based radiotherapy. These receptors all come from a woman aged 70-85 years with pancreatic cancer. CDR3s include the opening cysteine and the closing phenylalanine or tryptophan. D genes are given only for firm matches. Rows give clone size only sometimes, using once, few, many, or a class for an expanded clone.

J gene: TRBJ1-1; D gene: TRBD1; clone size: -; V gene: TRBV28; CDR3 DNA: TGTGCCAGCGGACGACAGGGTTCTGCAACTGAAGCTTTCTTT; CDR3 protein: CASGRQGSATEAFF
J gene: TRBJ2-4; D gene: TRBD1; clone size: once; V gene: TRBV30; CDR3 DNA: TGTGCCTGGAGTTACGGGACAGGGGGCATTCAGTACTTC; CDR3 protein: CAWSYGTGGIQYF
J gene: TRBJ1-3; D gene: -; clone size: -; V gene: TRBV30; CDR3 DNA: TGTGCCTGGAGTGATGGAGGAAACACCATATATTTT; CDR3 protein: CAWSDGGNTIYF
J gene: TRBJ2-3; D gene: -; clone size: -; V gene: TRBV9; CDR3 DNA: TGTGCCAGCAGCGCCACTAGTCTGGGCACAGATACGCAGTATTTT; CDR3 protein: CASSATSLGTDTQYF
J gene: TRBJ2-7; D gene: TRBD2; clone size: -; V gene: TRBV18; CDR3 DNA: TGTGCCAGCTCACCACTTACTAGCGGGAGGGCCTACGAGCAGTACTTC; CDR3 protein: CASSPLTSGRAYEQYF
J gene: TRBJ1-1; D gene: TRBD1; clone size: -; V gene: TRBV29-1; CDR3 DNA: TGCAGCGTTGTAAAGGGACAGGGGGGTTTTGGGAACACTGAAGCTTTCTTT; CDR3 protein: CSVVKGQGGFGNTEAFF
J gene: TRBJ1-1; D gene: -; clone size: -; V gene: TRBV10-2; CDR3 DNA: TGCGCCAGCAGTGAGTCTCTTGGGACCGCTTTCTTT; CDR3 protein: CASSESLGTAFF
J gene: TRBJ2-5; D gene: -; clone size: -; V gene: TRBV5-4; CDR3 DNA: TGTGCCAGCAGCCGCTCGCAAGAGACCCAGTACTTC; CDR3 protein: CASSRSQETQYF
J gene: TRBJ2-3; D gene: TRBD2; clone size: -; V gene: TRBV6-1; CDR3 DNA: TGTGCCAGCAGTGAAGCGAGGGCGGGAGTTTTAATAGTATCAGATACGCAGTATTTT; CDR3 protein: CASSEARAGVLIVSDTQYF
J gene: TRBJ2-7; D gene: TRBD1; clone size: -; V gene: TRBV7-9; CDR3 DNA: TGTGCCAGCAGCTTAGGGGGACAGCTAAACTCCTACGAGCAGTACTTC; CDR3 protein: CASSLGGQLNSYEQYF
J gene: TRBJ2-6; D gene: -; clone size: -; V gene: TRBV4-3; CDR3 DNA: TGCGCCAGCAGTCCCGCTCTATCATACTCTGGGGCCAACGTCCTGACTTTC; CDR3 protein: CASSPALSYSGANVLTF
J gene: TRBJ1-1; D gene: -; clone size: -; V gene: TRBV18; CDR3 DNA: TGTGCCAGCTCACCCATAGAGGGGAGCAACGAAGCTTTCTTT; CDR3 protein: CASSPIEGSNEAFF
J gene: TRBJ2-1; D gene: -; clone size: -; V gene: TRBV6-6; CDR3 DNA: TGTGCCAGCAGGCGGGACTACAATGAGCAGTTCTTC; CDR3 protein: CASRRDYNEQFF
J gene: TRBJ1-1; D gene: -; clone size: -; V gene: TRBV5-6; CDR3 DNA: TGTGCCAGCAGCCCTACTCCGACACTGACTTTTGAAGCTTTCTTT; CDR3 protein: CASSPTPTLTFEAFF
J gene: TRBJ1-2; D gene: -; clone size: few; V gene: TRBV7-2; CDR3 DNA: TGTGCCAGCAGCTTAGAAGGTCGGAGTGGCTACACCTTC; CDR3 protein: CASSLEGRSGYTF
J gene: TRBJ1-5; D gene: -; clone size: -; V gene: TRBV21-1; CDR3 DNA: TGTGCCAGCAGGGGACAGGTCCATAGCAATCAGCCCCAGCATTTT; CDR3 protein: CASRGQVHSNQPQHF
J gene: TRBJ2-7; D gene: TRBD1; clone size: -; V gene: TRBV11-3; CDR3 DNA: TGTGCCAGCAGCTCTCTTCTTATGACAGGGGCCTACGAGCAGTACTTC; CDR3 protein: CASSSLLMTGAYEQYF
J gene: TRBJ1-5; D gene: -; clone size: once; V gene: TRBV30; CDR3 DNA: TGTGCCTGGAGTGTACGAGGGGTAGGCAATCAGCCCCAGCATTTT; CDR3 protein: CAWSVRGVGNQPQHF
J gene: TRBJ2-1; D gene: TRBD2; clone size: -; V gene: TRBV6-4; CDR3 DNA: TGTGCCAGCAGTGAAGCGGGGGCGTCGGATGAGCAGTTCTTC; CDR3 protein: CASSEAGASDEQFF
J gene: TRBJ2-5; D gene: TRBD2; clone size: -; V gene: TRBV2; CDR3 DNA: TGTGCCACCGGGGGGGTTAAAGAGACCCAGTACTTC; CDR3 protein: CATGGVKETQYF
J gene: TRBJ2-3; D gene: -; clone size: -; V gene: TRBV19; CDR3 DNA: TGTGCCAGTAGTATAGATCTATCCTCTACGCAGTATTTT; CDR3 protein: CASSIDLSSTQYF
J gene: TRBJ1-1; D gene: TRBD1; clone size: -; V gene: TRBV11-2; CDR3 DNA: TGTGCCAGCAGCTTAGGGACAGGGAGCACTGAAGCTTTCTTT; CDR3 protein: CASSLGTGSTEAFF
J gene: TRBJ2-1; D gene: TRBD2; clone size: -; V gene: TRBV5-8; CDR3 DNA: TGTGCCAGCAGCCTCCGACTAGCGAGCCTGTACAATGAGCAGTTCTTC; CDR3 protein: CASSLRLASLYNEQFF
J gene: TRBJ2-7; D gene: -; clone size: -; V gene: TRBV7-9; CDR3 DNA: TGTGCCAGCAGTTTCTCCTACGAGCAGTACTTC; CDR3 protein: CASSFSYEQYF
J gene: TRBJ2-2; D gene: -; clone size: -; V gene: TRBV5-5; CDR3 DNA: TGTGCCAGCAGCTTGGGGGCGGGCGGGGAGCTGTTTTTT; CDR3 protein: CASSLGAGGELFF
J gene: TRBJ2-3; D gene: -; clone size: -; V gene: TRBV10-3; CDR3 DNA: TGTGCCATCAGTATGAGCGGAGACTACACAGATACGCAGTATTTT; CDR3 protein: CAISMSGDYTDTQYF
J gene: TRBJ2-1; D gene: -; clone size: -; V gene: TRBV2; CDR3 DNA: TGTGCCAGCAGCTTCGCGGCCTTCGGCAATGAGCAGTTCTTC; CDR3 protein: CASSFAAFGNEQFF
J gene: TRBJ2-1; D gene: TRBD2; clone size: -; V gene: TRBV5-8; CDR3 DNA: TGTGCCAGCAGCTTCCTAGCGGGGTACAATGAGCAGTTCTTC; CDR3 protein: CASSFLAGYNEQFF
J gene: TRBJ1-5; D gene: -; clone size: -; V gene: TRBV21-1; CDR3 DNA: TGTGCCAGTAAAAGGTCGCTCCTCGTCGAGGCGTCCCAGCCCCAGCATTTT; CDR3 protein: CASKRSLLVEASQPQHF
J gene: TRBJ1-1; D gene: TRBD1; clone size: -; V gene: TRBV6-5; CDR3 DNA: TGTGCCAGCAGACGACAGGGTGGGAACACTGAAGCTTTCTTT; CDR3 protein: CASRRQGGNTEAFF
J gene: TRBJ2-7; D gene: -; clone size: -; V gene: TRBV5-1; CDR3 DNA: TGCGCCAGCAGCTTGGGGCAGGGCGGCGAGCAGTACTTC; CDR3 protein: CASSLGQGGEQYF
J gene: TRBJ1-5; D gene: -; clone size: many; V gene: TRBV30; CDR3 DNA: TGTGCCTGGAAGGGGAGCAATCAGCCCCAGCATTTT; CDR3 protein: CAWKGSNQPQHF
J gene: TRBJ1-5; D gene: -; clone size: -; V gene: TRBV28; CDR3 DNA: TGTGCCAGCAGGGGACAACTGAATCAGCCCCAGCATTTT; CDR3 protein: CASRGQLNQPQHF
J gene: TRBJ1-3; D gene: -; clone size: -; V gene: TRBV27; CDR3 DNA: TGTGCCAGCAGTTTTCGAGGGAGCTCTGGAAACACCATATATTTT; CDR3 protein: CASSFRGSSGNTIYF
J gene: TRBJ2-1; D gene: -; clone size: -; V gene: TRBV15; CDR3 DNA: TGTGCCACCAGCAGAGATTGGGTAGGTGAGCAGTTCTTC; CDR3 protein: CATSRDWVGEQFF
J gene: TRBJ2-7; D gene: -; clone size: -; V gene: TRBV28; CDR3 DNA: TGTGCCAGCAGTTTATCCGTGGACTGGCGCGAGCAGTACTTC; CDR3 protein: CASSLSVDWREQYF
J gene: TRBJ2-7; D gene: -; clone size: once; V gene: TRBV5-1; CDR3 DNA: TGCGCCAGCAGCTTGTTCGCGGCAGACGAGCAGTACTTC; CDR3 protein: CASSLFAADEQYF
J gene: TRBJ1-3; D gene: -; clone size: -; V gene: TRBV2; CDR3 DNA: TGTGCCAGTAGTGGGGGGAACACCATATATTTT; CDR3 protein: CASSGGNTIYF
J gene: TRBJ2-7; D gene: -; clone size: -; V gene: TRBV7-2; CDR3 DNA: TGTGCCAGCAGCTTGGGGTCTGGGGCCTACGAGCAGTACTTC; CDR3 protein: CASSLGSGAYEQYF
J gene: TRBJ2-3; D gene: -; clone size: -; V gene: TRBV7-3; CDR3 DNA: TGTGCCAGCAGCCAGCCTTGGACGTCCGGCGGTACGCAGTATTTT; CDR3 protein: CASSQPWTSGGTQYF
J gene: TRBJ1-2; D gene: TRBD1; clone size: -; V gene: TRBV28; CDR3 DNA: TGTGCCAGCAGTAAGACAGGGGGCCCGGCTAACTATGGCTACACCTTC; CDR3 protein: CASSKTGGPANYGYTF
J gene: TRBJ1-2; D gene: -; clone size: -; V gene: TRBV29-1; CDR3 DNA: TGCAGCGTTGAAAATCCTAACTATGGCTACACCTTC; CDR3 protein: CSVENPNYGYTF
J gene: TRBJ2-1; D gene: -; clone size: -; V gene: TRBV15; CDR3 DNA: TGTGCCACCAGCAGAGTAGGAACGAACTTACGATCTCAGTTCTTC; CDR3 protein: CATSRVGTNLRSQFF
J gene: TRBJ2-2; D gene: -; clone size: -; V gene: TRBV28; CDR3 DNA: TGTGCCAGCAGTTTGGGGCAGGGGACCGGGGAGCTGTTTTTT; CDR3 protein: CASSLGQGTGELFF
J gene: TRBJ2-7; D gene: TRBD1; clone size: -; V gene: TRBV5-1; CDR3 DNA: TGCGCCAGCAGCTCTGTGGGAGAGGGGGCGCAAGAGCAGTACTTC; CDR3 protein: CASSSVGEGAQEQYF
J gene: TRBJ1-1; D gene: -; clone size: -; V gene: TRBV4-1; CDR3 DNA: TGCGCCAGCAGCCAAGCTTCGCAGGTCATGAACACTGAAGCTTTCTTT; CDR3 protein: CASSQASQVMNTEAFF
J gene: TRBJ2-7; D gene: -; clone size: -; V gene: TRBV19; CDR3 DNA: TGTGCCAGTACAGACGGGTCCGCCAAATCCTACGAGCAGTACTTC; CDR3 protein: CASTDGSAKSYEQYF
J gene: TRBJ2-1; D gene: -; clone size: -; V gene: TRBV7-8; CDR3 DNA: TGTGCCAGCAGCTTACTTCGGAGCTCCTACAATGAGCAGTTCTTC; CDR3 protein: CASSLLRSSYNEQFF
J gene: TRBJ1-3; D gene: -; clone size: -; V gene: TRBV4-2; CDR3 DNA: TGTGCCAGCAGCCAAGATTGGGGGGCGCGAAGAAACACCATATATTTT; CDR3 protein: CASSQDWGARRNTIYF
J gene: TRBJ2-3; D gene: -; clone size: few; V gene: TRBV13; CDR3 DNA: TGTGCCAGCAGCTTATTCGCAGATACGCAGTATTTT; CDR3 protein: CASSLFADTQYF